Listed here are 8 T cell receptor beta chains from one sample, sequenced in a study of tumor-infiltrating lymphocytes in primary liver carcinoma. Unsorted whole blood supplied the RNA, and germline DNA was extracted too. A primer matching the constant region was used to make TCR beta cDNA from approximately 0.55 ug of total RNA. Libraries covering TCR beta were generated through three nested multiplex PCR rounds (using a slightly modified ARM-PCR). Primers for the first two PCR rounds were TRBV1-TRBV30 forward primers and a C-beta reverse primer (roughly 9 cycles per round). Each CDR3 protein gets one entry after TCRdb re-called the multiplex PCR reads with MiXCR. The data show 300,000 to 400,000 distinct CDR3 sequences, with about 60% seen just once and about 8.4% held by the top ten. The sequenced sample was peripheral blood. The receptor set was obtained from a man in his forties or fifties with primary liver carcinoma and hepatitis B virus infection.

V is TRBV2 and J is TRBJ2-1; 8 positions match TRBD1. From germline, CDR1 is SNHLY and CDR2 FYNNEI. This CDR3 contains 13 residues. Losses at the gene ends were 5 bases for V and 8 bases for J; bases not matched to a gene: 5. The CDR3 region has the DNA TGTGCCAGCAGTACACAGGGGGTCGATGAGCAGTTCTTC. Translation gives CASSTQGVDEQFF.

This chain links TRBV21-1 with TRBJ2-5; TRBD2, the table's D call, lacks a check against the DNA. TRBV21-1 is classified as a pseudogene. The CDR3 contains 20 residues. In DNA, the CDR3 is TGTGCCAGCAGCAAAGAAGGCACTAGCGGGAGGGTTAGGGACCAAGAGACCCAGTACTTC. Its translation is CASSKEGTSGRVRDQETQYF.

With respect to this clonotype: Just one base apart from a much larger clone, this may be a read error. The chain carries TRBV6-5 and TRBJ2-7, with 12 bases lining up with TRBD1. Germline V lookup: CDR1 MNHEY, CDR2 SVGAGI. V trimming: 2 bases; J trimming: 5 bases; junction bases outside the gene matches: 7. CDR3 length equals 16 residues. CDR3 DNA: TGTGCCAGCAGTTACACGCCCGGGACAGGGGGCGACGAGCAGTACTTC. Encoded protein: CASSYTPGTGGDEQYF.

A note on this clonotype: A single base separates this from a much larger clone, so it may be a read error. The final CDR3 position lacks the conserved phenylalanine or tryptophan, pointing to a likely read error. This chain's CDR3 is CASRDRARNEQYS. The DNA for the CDR3 is TGTGCCAGCAGGGACAGGGCTAGGAACGAGCAGTACTCC. J is TRBJ2-7 and V is TRBV6-1, with 8 bases matching TRBD1. Germline assignment: CDR1 MNHNS and CDR2 SASEGT. The CDR3 runs to 13 residues. V lost 6 bases to trimming and J lost 5 bases; unmatched junction nucleotides: 6.

Comments on this clonotype: The junction departs from the called germline gene at one end, perhaps through a read error. The chain couples TRBV29-1 to TRBJ2-2; maybe TRBD2 (5 bases). This CDR3 is 13 amino acids long. The germline V gene has CDR1 SQVTM and CDR2 ANQGSEA. This CDR3 is CSVKAANTGELFF. CDR3 coding DNA: TGCAGCGTTAAAGCCGCGAACACCGGGGAGTTGTTTTTT.

With respect to this clonotype: This sequence may be a read error, since a much larger clone differs from it by one base. V usage is TRBV6-6 and J usage is TRBJ2-7; D might be TRBD2 (6 bases). From germline, CDR1 is MNHNY and CDR2 SVGAGI (reference sequence). CDR3 length: 14 residues. Written as DNA, the CDR3 is TGTACCAGCAGTGGCCACGGGGGCTCCTACGAGCAGTACTTC. Encoded protein: CTSSGHGGSYEQYF.

This clonotype was picked up many times. The chain has TRBV6-2 or TRBV6-3 and TRBJ2-1, with TRBD1 as a possible D gene (8 bases). With 6 bases removed from V and 8 bases from J, the gap between germline ends came to 20 bases. The CDR3 consists of 15 residues. Germline CDR1 reads MNHEY; CDR2 reads SVGEGT. CDR3 DNA: TGTGCCAGCAGCCAGACCAGGACAGGGAGGGATGAGCAGTTCTTC. This encodes CASSQTRTGRDEQFF.

The chain uses TRBV5-4 and TRBJ2-3, with D tentatively TRBD1 (5 bases). The DNA matches TRBJ1-5 better at its end, which makes the J call doubtful. The CDR3 contains 14 residues. The germline V gene encodes CDR1 SGHNT and CDR2 YYREEE (reference sequence). CDR3 DNA: TGTGCCAGCAGCTCAGGGTTCTCCACAGATACGCAGCATTTT. This gives the protein CASSSGFSTDTQHF.